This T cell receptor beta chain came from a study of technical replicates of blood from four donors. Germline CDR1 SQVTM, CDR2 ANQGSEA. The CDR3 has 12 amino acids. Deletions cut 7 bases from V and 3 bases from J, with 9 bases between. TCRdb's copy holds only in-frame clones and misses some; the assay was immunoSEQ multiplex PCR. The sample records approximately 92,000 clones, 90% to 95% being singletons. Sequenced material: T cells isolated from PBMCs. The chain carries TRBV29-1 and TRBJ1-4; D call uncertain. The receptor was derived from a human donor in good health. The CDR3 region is CSGSIANEKLFF. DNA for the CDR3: TGCAGCGGTAGTATTGCTAATGAAAAACTGTTTTTT.